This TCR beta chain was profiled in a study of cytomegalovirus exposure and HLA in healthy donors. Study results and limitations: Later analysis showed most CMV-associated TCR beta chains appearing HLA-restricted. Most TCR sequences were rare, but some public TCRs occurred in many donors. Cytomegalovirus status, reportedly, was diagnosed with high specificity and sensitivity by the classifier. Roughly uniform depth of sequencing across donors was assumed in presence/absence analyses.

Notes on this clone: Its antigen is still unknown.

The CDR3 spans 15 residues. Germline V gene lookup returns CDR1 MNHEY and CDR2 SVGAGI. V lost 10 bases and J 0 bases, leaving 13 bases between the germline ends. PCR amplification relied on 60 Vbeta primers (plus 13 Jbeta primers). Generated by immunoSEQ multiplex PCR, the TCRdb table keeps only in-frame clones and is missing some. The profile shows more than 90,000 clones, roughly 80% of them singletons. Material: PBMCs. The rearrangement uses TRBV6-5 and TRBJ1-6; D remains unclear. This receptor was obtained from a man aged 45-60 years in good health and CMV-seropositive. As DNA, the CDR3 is TGTGCCACTACAGATTCGAGCTCCTATAATTCACCCCTCCACTTT. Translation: CATTDSSSYNSPLHF.